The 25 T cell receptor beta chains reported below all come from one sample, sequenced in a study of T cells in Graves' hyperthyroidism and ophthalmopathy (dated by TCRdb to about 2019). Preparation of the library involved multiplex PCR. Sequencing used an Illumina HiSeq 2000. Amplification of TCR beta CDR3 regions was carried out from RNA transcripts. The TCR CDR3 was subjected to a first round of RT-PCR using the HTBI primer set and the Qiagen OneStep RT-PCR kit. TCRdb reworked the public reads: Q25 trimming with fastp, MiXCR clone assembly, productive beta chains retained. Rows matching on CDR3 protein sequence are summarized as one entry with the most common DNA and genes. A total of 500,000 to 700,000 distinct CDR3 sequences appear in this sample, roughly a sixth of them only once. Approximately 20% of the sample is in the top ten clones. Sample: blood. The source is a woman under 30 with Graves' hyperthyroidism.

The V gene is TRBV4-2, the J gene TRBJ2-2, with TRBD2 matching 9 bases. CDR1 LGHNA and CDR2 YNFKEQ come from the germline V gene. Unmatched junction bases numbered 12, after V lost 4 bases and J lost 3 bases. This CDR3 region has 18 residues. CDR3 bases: TGTGCCAGCAGCCTGAATAGCGGGAGTATGGTGGACACCGGGGAGCTGTTTTTT. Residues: CASSLNSGSMVDTGELFF.

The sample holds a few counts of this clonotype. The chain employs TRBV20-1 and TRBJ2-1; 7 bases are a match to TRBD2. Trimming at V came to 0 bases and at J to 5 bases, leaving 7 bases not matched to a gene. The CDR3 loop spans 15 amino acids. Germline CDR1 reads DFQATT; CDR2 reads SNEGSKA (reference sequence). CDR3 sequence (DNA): TGCAGTGCTAGAGATGTATGGGAGGGAAACAATGAGCAGTTCTTC. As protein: CSARDVWEGNNEQFF.

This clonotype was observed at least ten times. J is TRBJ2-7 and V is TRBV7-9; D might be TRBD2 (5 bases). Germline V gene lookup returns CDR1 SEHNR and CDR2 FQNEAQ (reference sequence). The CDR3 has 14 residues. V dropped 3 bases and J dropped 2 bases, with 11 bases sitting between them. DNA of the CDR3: TGTGCCAGCAGCTTCGGGGTCCCCACCTACGAGCAGTACTTC. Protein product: CASSFGVPTYEQYF.

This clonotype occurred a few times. The CDR3 DNA follows: TGTGCCAGCAGTGAAGCGCTTCTTCTGGCGGGGGCCCTCAAAGAGACCCAGTACTTC. It yields the protein CASSEALLLAGALKETQYF. This chain connects TRBV2 to TRBJ2-5; tentatively, D is TRBD2 (7 bases). With 0 bases removed from V and 3 bases from J, the gap between germline ends came to 23 bases. The germline V gene encodes CDR1 SNHLY and CDR2 FYNNEI. The CDR3 totals 19 residues.

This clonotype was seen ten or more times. Here the CDR3 DNA reads TGTGCCAGCAGCATAACCGGGAGGAACACTGAAGCTTTCTTT. Translation gives CASSITGRNTEAFF. This sequence joins TRBV6-1 and TRBJ1-1; no clear D gene. From germline, CDR1 is MNHNS and CDR2 SASEGT. V dropped 6 bases and J dropped 1 base, with 12 bases sitting between them. CDR3 length equals 14 residues.

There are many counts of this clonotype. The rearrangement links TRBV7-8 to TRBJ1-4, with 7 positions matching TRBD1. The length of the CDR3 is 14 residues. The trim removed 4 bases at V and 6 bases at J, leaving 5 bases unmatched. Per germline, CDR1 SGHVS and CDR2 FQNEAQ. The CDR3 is CASSSGTEYEKLFF. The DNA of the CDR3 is TGTGCCAGCAGCTCCGGGACAGAATATGAAAAACTGTTTTTT.

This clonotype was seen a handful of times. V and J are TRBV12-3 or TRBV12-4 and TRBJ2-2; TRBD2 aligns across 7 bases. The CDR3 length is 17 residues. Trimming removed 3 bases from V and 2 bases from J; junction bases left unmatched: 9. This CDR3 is CASSLRPSGGNTGELFF. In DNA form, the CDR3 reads TGTGCCAGCAGTTTGCGTCCTAGCGGAGGAAACACCGGGGAGCTGTTTTTT.

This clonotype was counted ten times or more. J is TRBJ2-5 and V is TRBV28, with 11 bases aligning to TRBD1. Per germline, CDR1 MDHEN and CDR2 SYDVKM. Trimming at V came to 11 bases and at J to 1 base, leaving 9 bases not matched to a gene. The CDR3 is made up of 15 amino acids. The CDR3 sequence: CASRTGGKPQETQYF. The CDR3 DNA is TGTGCCTCCCGGACAGGGGGCAAACCCCAAGAGACCCAGTACTTC.

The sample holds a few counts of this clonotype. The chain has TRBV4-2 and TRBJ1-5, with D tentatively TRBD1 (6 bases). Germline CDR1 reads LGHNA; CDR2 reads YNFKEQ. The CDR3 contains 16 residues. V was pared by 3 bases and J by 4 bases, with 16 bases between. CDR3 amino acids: CASSQRDGGRNQPQHF. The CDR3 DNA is TGTGCCAGCAGCCAGAGGGACGGGGGGCGGAATCAGCCCCAGCATTTT.

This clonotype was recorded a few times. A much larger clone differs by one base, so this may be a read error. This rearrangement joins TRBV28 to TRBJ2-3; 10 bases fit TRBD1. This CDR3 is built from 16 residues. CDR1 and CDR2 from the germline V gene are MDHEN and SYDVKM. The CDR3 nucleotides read TGTGCCAGCAGTCCTAGGACAGGGGGAGGCACAAATACGCAGTATTTT. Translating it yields CASSPRTGGGTNTQYF. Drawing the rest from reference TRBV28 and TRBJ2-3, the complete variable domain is DVKVTQSSRYLVKRTGEKVFLECVQDMDHENMFWYRQDPGLGLRLIYFSYDVKMKEKGDIPEGYSVSREKKERFSLILESASTNQTSMYLCASSPRTGGGTNTQYFGPGTRLTVL.

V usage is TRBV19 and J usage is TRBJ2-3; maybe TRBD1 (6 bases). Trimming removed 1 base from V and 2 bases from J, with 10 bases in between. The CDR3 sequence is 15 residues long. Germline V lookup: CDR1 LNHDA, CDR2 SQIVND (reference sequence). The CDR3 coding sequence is TGTGCCAGTAGTATAGCCGGACAGAACACAGATACGCAGTATTTT. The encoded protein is CASSIAGQNTDTQYF.

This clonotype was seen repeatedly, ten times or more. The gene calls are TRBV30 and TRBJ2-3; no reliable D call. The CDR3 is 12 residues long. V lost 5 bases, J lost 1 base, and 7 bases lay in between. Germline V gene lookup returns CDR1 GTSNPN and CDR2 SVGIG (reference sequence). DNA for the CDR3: TGTGCCTGGCGAAGGGGCACAGATACGCAGTATTTT. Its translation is CAWRRGTDTQYF.

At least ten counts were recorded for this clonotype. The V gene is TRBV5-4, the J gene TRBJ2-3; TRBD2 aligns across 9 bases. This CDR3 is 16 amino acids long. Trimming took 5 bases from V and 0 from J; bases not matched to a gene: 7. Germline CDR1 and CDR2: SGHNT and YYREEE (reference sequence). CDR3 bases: TGTGCCAGCAGTAGCGGGGGTCGGTCTAGCACAGATACGCAGTATTTT. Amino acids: CASSSGGRSSTDTQYF.

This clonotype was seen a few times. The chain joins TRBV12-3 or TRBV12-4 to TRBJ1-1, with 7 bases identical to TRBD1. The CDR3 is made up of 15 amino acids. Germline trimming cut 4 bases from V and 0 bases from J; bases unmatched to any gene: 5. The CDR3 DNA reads TGTGCCAGCAGTTCGACGGACAGGTTGAACACTGAAGCTTTCTTT. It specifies CASSSTDRLNTEAFF.

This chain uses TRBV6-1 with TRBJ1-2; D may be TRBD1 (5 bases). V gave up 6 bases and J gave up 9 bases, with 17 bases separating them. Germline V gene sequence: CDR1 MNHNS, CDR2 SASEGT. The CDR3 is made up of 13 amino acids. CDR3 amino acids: CASSAGQGTRYTF. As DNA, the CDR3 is TGTGCCAGCAGCGCCGGGCAGGGTACGCGCTACACCTTC.

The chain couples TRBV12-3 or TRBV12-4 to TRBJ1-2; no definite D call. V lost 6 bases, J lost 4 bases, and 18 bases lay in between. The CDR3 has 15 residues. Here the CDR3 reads CASSLRAVKGYGYTF. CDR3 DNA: TGTGCCAGCAGCCTCCGGGCCGTAAAGGGCTATGGCTACACCTTC.

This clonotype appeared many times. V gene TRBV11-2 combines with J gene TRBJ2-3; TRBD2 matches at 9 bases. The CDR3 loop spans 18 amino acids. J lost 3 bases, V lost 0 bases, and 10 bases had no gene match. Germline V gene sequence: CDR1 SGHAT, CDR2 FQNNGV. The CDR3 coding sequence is TGTGCCAGCAGCTTAGATCGAAGAATAGCGGGAGTTACAGATACGCAGTATTTT. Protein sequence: CASSLDRRIAGVTDTQYF. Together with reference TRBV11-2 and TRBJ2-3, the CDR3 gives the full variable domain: EAGVAQSPRYKIIEKRQSVAFWCNPISGHATLYWYQQILGQGPKLLIQFQNNGVVDDSQLPKDRFSAERLKGVDSTLKIQPAKLEDSAVYLCASSLDRRIAGVTDTQYFGPGTRLTVL.

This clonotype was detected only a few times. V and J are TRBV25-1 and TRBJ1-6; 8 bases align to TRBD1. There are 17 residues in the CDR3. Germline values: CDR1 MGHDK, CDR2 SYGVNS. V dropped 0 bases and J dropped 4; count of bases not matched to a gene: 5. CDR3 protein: CASSEYAGGPYNSPLHF. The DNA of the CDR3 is TGTGCCAGCAGTGAATATGCAGGGGGCCCTTATAATTCACCCCTCCACTTT.

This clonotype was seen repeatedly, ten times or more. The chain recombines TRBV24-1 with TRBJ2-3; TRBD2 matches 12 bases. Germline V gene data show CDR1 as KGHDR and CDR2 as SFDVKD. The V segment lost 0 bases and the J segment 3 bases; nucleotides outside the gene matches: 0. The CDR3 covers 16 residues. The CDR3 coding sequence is TGTGCCACCAGTGATTTGGGGACTAGCGGGACAGATACGCAGTATTTT. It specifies CATSDLGTSGTDTQYF.

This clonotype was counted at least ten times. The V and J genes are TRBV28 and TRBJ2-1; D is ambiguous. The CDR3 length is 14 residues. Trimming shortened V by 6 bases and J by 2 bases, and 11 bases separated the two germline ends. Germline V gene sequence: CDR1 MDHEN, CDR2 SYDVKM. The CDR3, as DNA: TGTGCCAGCAGAGTGGAGATTCCCTACAATGAGCAGTTCTTC. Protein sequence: CASRVEIPYNEQFF.

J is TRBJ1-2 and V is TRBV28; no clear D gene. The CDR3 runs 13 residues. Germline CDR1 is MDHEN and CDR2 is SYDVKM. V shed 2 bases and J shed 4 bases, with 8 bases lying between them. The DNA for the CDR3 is TGTGCCAGCAGTTTAAGCCCACCCTATGGCTACACCTTC. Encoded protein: CASSLSPPYGYTF.

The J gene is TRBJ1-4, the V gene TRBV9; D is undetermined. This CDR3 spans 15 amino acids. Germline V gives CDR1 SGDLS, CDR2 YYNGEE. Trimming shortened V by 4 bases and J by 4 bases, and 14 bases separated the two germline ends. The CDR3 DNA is TGTGCCAGCAGCTCCACATCCGGGAGTAATGAAAAACTGTTTTTT. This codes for CASSSTSGSNEKLFF.

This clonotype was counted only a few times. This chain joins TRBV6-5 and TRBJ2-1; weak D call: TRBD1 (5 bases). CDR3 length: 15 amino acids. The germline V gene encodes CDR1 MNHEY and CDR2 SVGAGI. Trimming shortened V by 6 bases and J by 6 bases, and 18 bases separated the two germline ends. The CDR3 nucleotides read TGTGCCAGCAGCCCGCCAGGGTCTAGTGGCAATGAGCAGTTCTTC. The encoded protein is CASSPPGSSGNEQFF.

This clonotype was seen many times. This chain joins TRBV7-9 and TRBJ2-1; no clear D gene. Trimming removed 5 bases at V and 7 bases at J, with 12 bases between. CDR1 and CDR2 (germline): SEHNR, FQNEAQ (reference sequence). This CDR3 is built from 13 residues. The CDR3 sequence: CASSPPFSNEQFF. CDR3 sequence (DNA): TGTGCCAGCAGCCCACCCTTCAGTAATGAGCAGTTCTTC.

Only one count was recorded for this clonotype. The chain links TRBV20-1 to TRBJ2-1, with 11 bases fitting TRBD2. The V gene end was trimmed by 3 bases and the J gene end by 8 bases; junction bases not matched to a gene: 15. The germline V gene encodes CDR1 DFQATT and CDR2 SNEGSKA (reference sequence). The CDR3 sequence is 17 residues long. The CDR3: CSASGRTIAGGRDEQFF. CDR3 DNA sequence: TGCAGTGCTAGCGGTCGGACGATAGCGGGGGGGAGGGATGAGCAGTTCTTC.